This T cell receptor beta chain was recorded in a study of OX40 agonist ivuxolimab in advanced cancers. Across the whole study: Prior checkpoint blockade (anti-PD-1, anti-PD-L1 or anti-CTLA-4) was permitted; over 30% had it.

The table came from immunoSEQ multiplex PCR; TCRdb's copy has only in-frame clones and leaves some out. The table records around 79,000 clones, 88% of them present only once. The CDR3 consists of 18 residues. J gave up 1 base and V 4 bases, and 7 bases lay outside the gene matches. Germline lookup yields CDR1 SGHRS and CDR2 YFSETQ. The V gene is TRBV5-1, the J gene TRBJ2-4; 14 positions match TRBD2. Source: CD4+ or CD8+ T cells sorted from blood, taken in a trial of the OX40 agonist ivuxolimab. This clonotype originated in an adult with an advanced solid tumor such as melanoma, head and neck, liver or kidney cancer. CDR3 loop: CASSIGTSGSWAKNIQYF. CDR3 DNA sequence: TGCGCCAGCAGCATAGGGACTAGCGGGAGTTGGGCCAAAAACATTCAGTACTTC.